This record concerns one T cell receptor (beta chain) sequence. Germline V gene sequence: CDR1 MNHEY, CDR2 SVGAGI. Trimming left V 6 bases short and J 10 bases short, with 12 bases between. This CDR3 has 11 residues. The entry originates in a study of blood T cell repertoires in COVID-19. Looking at the study overall: T cells, B-cell-depleted T cells, or PBMCs supplied cDNA or gDNA.

The authors' processing: Quantification of nucleated cells was approximated via reference gene primer amplification. Generated by immunoSEQ multiplex PCR, the TCRdb table keeps only in-frame clones and is missing some. Clonal size and the V and J genes are those of that table, whereas D and trimming came from the DNA. The sample has about 120,000 clones; about 90% are singletons. What was sequenced was peripheral blood. The chain couples TRBV6-5 to TRBJ1-1, with TRBD1 as a possible D gene (5 bases). The sequence came from an older woman with COVID-19, enrolled during active disease. The CDR3 sequence is CASRSGIGAFF. CDR3 DNA: TGTGCCAGCAGGTCAGGGATTGGAGCTTTCTTT.